This T cell receptor beta chain was profiled in a study of glioma-infiltrating T cells after dendritic cell vaccination. The study, taken as a whole, reports: Few patients contributed both blood and tumor specimens. Estimated pretreatment TIL content predicted outcome after dendritic cell vaccination.

A note on this clone: The target antigen is unknown.

Time point in this sample: after dendritic cell vaccination, including at tumor progression/relapse. Selection required adequate fresh-frozen tumor tissue plus more than two years' survival data. CDR3 length: 13 residues. The germline V gene encodes CDR1 SGHTA and CDR2 FQGNSA. V lost 10 bases, J lost 3 bases, and 13 bases lay in between. Produced via immunoSEQ multiplex PCR; TCRdb's table is partial and in-frame only. The repertoire consists of fewer than 95,000 clones, with 85% occurring once and the leading ten covering about 9.3%. The chain combines TRBV7-2 with TRBJ1-5; D remains unclear. This receptor was identified in a human donor with glioblastoma. Sequenced here: blood, sampled after dendritic cell vaccination. This CDR3 reads CATGGGPNQPQHF. In DNA form, the CDR3 reads TGTGCCACCGGCGGCGGTCCCAATCAGCCCCAGCATTTT.